A selection of T cell receptor beta chains follows, all from one sample in a study of T cell changes during pregnancy in multiple sclerosis. The repertoire was sequenced with immunoSEQ multiplex PCR; TCRdb's copy has only in-frame clones and lacks some. The data show some 71,000 clones, 91% seen once. The sequences come from CD4+ T cells from peripheral blood mononuclear cells, collected in the third trimester of pregnancy. Source of these receptors: a female donor in good health, enrolled as a control in a pregnancy study. Each CDR3 is given with its conserved first and last residue. D genes are given only for firm matches. Clone size is not always given. Where it is, it says once, few, many or a class for expanded clones.

>TRBJ1-1|NA|TRBV19|TRBD1
CASSTTGGGAFF
TGTGCCAGTAGCACGACAGGGGGCGGGGCTTTCTTT
>TRBJ1-5|few|TRBV30|NA
CAWSQGSNQPQHF
TGTGCCTGGAGCCAGGGAAGCAATCAGCCCCAGCATTTT
>TRBJ1-2|NA|TRBV15|NA
CATSRDLAGNYGYTF
TGTGCCACCAGCAGAGATCTGGCAGGGAACTATGGCTACACCTTC
>TRBJ2-2|NA|TRBV7-2|TRBD1
CASNLVGTGGGKTGELFF
TGTGCCAGCAACCTAGTCGGGACAGGGGGCGGAAAGACCGGGGAGCTGTTTTTT
>TRBJ2-1|NA|TRBV11-2|NA
CASSLDAGGYNEQFF
TGTGCCAGCAGCTTAGACGCAGGGGGGTACAATGAGCAGTTCTTC
>TRBJ1-2|NA|TRBV21-1|NA
CASSYNSTNYGYTF
TGTGCCAGCAGCTATAACAGCACTAACTATGGCTACACCTTC
>TRBJ1-1|NA|TRBV4-3|TRBD1
CASSPQGGIGTEAFF
TGCGCCAGCAGCCCGCAGGGGGGCATAGGCACTGAAGCTTTCTTT
>TRBJ1-2|NA|TRBV2|TRBD1
CASSVQGEGGYTF
TGTGCCAGCAGTGTACAGGGGGAGGGTGGCTACACCTTC
>TRBJ1-1|NA|TRBV11-1|NA
CASGLYSGDTEAFF
TGTGCCAGCGGATTGTACAGCGGGGACACTGAAGCTTTCTTT
>TRBJ2-2|NA|TRBV11-3|NA
CASSLGRTGELFF
TGTGCCAGCAGCTTAGGCCGGACCGGGGAGCTGTTTTTT
>TRBJ1-1|few|TRBV30|TRBD1
CAWSVQGYTEAFF
TGTGCCTGGAGTGTACAGGGGTACACTGAAGCTTTCTTT
>TRBJ2-2|NA|TRBV21-1|NA
CASHHRTGATGELFF
TGTGCCAGCCATCATCGGACAGGGGCCACCGGGGAGCTGTTTTTT
>TRBJ2-5|NA|TRBV11-2|TRBD1
CASSKLTGGPETQYF
TGTGCCAGCAGCAAACTGACAGGGGGACCAGAGACCCAGTACTTC
>TRBJ2-7|NA|TRBV4-1|NA
CASSQGGGTYEQYF
TGCGCCAGCAGCCAAGGGGGGGGCACCTACGAGCAGTACTTC
>TRBJ1-1|NA|TRBV5-1|TRBD1
CASSLQGARTEAFF
TGCGCCAGCAGCTTGCAGGGGGCGAGAACTGAAGCTTTCTTT
>TRBJ2-7|NA|TRBV4-1|TRBD2
CASSQALTSGVSYEQYF
TGCGCCAGCAGCCAAGCTTTGACTAGCGGGGTATCCTACGAGCAGTACTTC
>TRBJ1-1|NA|TRBV30|NA
CACASENTEAFF
TGTGCCTGTGCCAGCGAGAACACTGAAGCTTTCTTT
>TRBJ2-1|once|TRBV30|NA
CAWSFFMANNEQFF
TGTGCCTGGAGTTTTTTTATGGCCAACAATGAGCAGTTCTTC
>TRBJ2-7|NA|TRBV5-4|TRBD2
CASSLGRGGYEQYF
TGTGCCAGCAGCTTGGGACGGGGGGGGTACGAGCAGTACTTC
>TRBJ1-2|NA|TRBV9|NA
CASSETATYGYTF
TGTGCCAGCAGCGAGACAGCTACCTATGGCTACACCTTC
>TRBJ1-5|NA|TRBV28|NA
CASSLGGSRNQPQHF
TGTGCCAGCAGTTTGGGGGGTTCTAGGAATCAGCCCCAGCATTTT
>TRBJ2-3|once|TRBV7-2|TRBD1
CASSLGGTGPTDTQYF
TGTGCCAGCAGCTTAGGTGGGACAGGGCCCACAGATACGCAGTATTTT
>TRBJ2-2|NA|TRBV6-5|NA
CASSIRVTGELFF
TGTGCCAGCAGCATCAGGGTCACCGGGGAGCTGTTTTTT
>TRBJ2-2|NA|TRBV7-2|TRBD2
CASSLRRTGTSSGELFF
TGTGCCAGCAGCTTAAGGCGAACCGGGACTAGCAGCGGGGAGCTGTTTTTT
>TRBJ1-2|NA|TRBV6-5|NA
CACGRGGGYTF
TGTGCCTGCGGGCGGGGCGGCGGCTACACCTTC
>TRBJ1-2|NA|TRBV7-2|NA
CASSLGQGENGYTF
TGTGCCAGCAGCTTAGGGCAGGGTGAGAATGGCTACACCTTC
>TRBJ2-1|NA|TRBV30|NA
CAWSPQGADYNEQFF
TGTGCCTGGAGCCCTCAAGGGGCTGACTACAATGAGCAGTTCTTC
>TRBJ1-2|once|TRBV7-3|TRBD1
CASSLDRDAYGYTF
TGTGCCAGCAGCTTGGACAGGGACGCCTATGGCTACACCTTC
>TRBJ1-1|NA|TRBV4-1|NA
CASSQERGSTREAFF
TGCGCCAGCAGCCAAGAGCGGGGCTCGACCCGTGAAGCTTTCTTT
>TRBJ2-3|NA|TRBV15|TRBD1
CATSRGLDRGVSDTQYF
TGTGCCACCAGCAGAGGCCTCGACAGGGGTGTTTCAGATACGCAGTATTTT
>TRBJ1-1|many|TRBV11-2|NA
CASSSEIDTEAFF
TGTGCCAGCAGCTCCGAGATTGACACTGAAGCTTTCTTT
>TRBJ1-6|NA|TRBV19|NA
CASSLEGGYNSPLHF
TGTGCCAGTAGTTTAGAGGGGGGATATAATTCACCCCTCCACTTT
>TRBJ1-1|few|TRBV30|NA
CAWSVRGNLNTEAFF
TGTGCCTGGAGTGTCCGGGGAAACTTGAACACTGAAGCTTTCTTT
>TRBJ1-2|NA|TRBV7-6|NA
CASSLAGGMRSGYTF
TGTGCCAGCAGCTTAGCGGGCGGGATGAGAAGCGGCTACACCTTC
>TRBJ1-1|NA|TRBV6-5|NA
CASSYSGRMNTEAFF
TGTGCCAGCAGTTACTCGGGCAGGATGAACACTGAAGCTTTCTTT
>TRBJ2-7|NA|TRBV7-2|NA
CASSLVGQGTYEQYF
TGTGCCAGCAGCCTAGTAGGGCAGGGAACCTACGAGCAGTACTTC
>TRBJ2-2|NA|TRBV15|TRBD1
CATSRSGTGVRELFF
TGTGCCACCAGCAGAAGCGGGACAGGGGTCCGGGAGCTGTTTTTT
>TRBJ1-1|NA|TRBV5-4|TRBD1
CASREGTGDTEAFF
TGTGCCAGCAGGGAGGGGACAGGGGACACTGAAGCTTTCTTT
>TRBJ2-7|NA|TRBV6-5|TRBD2
CASSATSDSYEQYF
TGTGCCAGCAGCGCGACTAGCGATTCCTACGAGCAGTACTTC
>TRBJ2-7|NA|TRBV7-2|NA
CASRAPGSKEQYF
TGTGCCAGCAGGGCCCCGGGAAGTAAAGAGCAGTACTTC
>TRBJ2-7|NA|TRBV5-1|NA
CASSFTGHEQYF
TGCGCCAGCAGCTTTACAGGGCACGAGCAGTACTTC
>TRBJ2-5|NA|TRBV7-2|NA
CASGRGQETQYF
TGTGCCAGCGGAAGGGGACAAGAGACCCAGTACTTC